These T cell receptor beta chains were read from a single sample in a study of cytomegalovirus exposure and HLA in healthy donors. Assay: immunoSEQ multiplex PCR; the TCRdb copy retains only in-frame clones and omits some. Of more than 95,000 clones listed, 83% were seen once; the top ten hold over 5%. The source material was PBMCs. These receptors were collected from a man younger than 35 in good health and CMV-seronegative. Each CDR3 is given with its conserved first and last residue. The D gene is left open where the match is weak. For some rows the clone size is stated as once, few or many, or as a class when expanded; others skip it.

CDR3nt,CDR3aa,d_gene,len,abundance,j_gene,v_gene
TGTGCCAGCAGTCACACAGGGTCAGGCATAGATACGCAGTATTTT,CASSHTGSGIDTQYF,-,15,once,TRBJ2-3,TRBV6-5
TGTGCCAGCAACCTAGCGGGTGCTAGCACAGATACGCAGTATTTT,CASNLAGASTDTQYF,TRBD2,15,-,TRBJ2-3,TRBV6-5
TGTGCCAGCAGCGAGAACAGCAATCAGCCCCAGCATTTT,CASSENSNQPQHF,-,13,once,TRBJ1-5,TRBV5-4
TGTGCCAGCAGCGTTTTTTCCTCAGTCGGGTACACCGGGGAGCTGTTTTTT,CASSVFSSVGYTGELFF,-,17,-,TRBJ2-2,TRBV9
TGTGCCAGCAGCAAGCTAGGCGGCAAGTACCAAGAGACCCAGTACTTC,CASSKLGGKYQETQYF,-,16,-,TRBJ2-5,TRBV9
TGCGCCAGCAGCCAAGACCTCGGAATAGCGGGAGTCGGCGAGACCCAGTACTTC,CASSQDLGIAGVGETQYF,TRBD2,18,-,TRBJ2-5,TRBV4-3
TGTGCCAGTACCCAGGGACAGTGGACCTATGGCTACACCTTC,CASTQGQWTYGYTF,TRBD1,14,-,TRBJ1-2,TRBV19
TGTGCCAGCAGCTCCTCCGCGGGACAGGGGGGCACAGATACGCAGTATTTT,CASSSSAGQGGTDTQYF,TRBD1,17,-,TRBJ2-3,TRBV5-4
TGTGCCAGCAGGGGGGCATACGAGCAGTACTTC,CASRGAYEQYF,-,11,-,TRBJ2-7,TRBV2
TGTGCCAGCAGCGCGGGAGGGGGCACTGAAGCTTTCTTT,CASSAGGGTEAFF,-,13,-,TRBJ1-1,TRBV9
TGTGCCAGCAGCCCAGGACAGGGGGCGAGGGGTCCAGATACGCAGTATTTT,CASSPGQGARGPDTQYF,TRBD1,17,-,TRBJ2-3,TRBV7-3
TGTGCCAGTAGACCTTTTACAGGGGGCAATAGGGGCACTGAAGCTTTCTTT,CASRPFTGGNRGTEAFF,TRBD1,17,-,TRBJ1-1,TRBV19
TGTGCCAGCAGCTCATACTTCATTCCTAGCGGGAATGGTGTCTACGAGCAGTACTTC,CASSSYFIPSGNGVYEQYF,TRBD2,19,-,TRBJ2-7,TRBV11-3
TGTGCCAGCAGGGGACAGGGGGCCTACGATGGCTACACCTTC,CASRGQGAYDGYTF,TRBD1,14,-,TRBJ1-2,TRBV5-4
TGTGCCAGCAGCTTTCTTGCTAGCGGGAGTCATGAGCAGTTCTTC,CASSFLASGSHEQFF,TRBD2,15,-,TRBJ2-1,TRBV7-2
TGTGCCAGCAGCTGGTGGACAGGGCCAAGCTCCTATGGCTACACCTTC,CASSWWTGPSSYGYTF,TRBD1,16,-,TRBJ1-2,TRBV7-2
TGTGCCAGCAGAGAACTTCACGGGTCCCCCAGCAATCAGCCCCAGCATTTT,CASRELHGSPSNQPQHF,-,17,-,TRBJ1-5,TRBV6-1
TGTGCCAGCAGTTCCGGGGGGTCCTACGAGCAGTACTTC,CASSSGGSYEQYF,TRBD2,13,-,TRBJ2-7,TRBV28
TGCGCCAGCACCTTCTCCGGGACTAGCGGGAGCACAGATACGCAGTATTTT,CASTFSGTSGSTDTQYF,TRBD2,17,-,TRBJ2-3,TRBV5-1
TGTGCCAGCAGCTTAGAGGGGACTAGCTACGAGCAGTACTTC,CASSLEGTSYEQYF,TRBD2,14,-,TRBJ2-7,TRBV7-8
TGTGCCAGCAAGTTTATCGAGGAACTAGCGGAGACCCAGTACTTC,CASKFIEELAETQYF,TRBD2,15,-,TRBJ2-5,TRBV11-2
TGTGCCATCAGTAGGGGCCAAGAGACCCAGTACTTC,CAISRGQETQYF,-,12,-,TRBJ2-5,TRBV10-3
TGTGCCAGCAGTTCTAACAGGGGCGTTAATGAAAAACTGTTTTTT,CASSSNRGVNEKLFF,TRBD1,15,-,TRBJ1-4,TRBV27
TGTGCCAGCAGCGGTCGAGTTAAATCTGGAAACACCATATATTTT,CASSGRVKSGNTIYF,-,15,-,TRBJ1-3,TRBV11-2
TGTGCCAGCAGCCGGGACAGGGATGCTAATGAAAAACTGTTTTTT,CASSRDRDANEKLFF,TRBD1,15,-,TRBJ1-4,TRBV6-9
TGTGCCAGCGGGGTGGACAATCAGCCCCAGCATTTT,CASGVDNQPQHF,-,12,-,TRBJ1-5,TRBV10-3
TGTGCCAGCAGCGGGTCTAGCACAGATACGCAGTATTTT,CASSGSSTDTQYF,-,13,few,TRBJ2-3,TRBV6-4
TGTGCCAGCAGCGTAGGCGGGGAGGCAAACATTCAGTACTTC,CASSVGGEANIQYF,-,14,once,TRBJ2-4,TRBV9
TGTGCCAGCAGTTTATACCCGGTATGCACCTTC,CASSLYPVCTF,-,11,-,TRBJ1-2,TRBV28